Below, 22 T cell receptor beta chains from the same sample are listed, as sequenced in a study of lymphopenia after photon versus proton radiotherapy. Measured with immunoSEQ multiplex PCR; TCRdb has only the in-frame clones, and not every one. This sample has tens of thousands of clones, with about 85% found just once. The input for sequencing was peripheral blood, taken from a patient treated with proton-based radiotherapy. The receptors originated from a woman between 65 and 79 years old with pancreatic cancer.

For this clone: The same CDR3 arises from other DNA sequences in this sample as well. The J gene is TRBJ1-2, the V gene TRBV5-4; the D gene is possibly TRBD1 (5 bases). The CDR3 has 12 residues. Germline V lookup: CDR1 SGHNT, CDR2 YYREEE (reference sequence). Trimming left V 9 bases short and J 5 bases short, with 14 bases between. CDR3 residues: CATWDGPYGYTF. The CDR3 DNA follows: TGTGCCACTTGGGACGGACCATATGGCTACACCTTC.

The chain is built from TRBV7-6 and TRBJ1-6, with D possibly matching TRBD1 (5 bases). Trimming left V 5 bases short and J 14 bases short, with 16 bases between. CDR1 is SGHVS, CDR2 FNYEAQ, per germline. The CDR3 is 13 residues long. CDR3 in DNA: TGTGCCAGCAGCCCAGGGAGAGGAGTTGCCCTCCACTTT. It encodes CASSPGRGVALHF.

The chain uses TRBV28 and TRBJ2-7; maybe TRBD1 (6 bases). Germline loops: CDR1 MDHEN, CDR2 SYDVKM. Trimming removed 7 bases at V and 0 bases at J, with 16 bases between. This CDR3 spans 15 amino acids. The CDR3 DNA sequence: TGTGCCAGCATTTCTGGGGGCGGCGACTCCTACGAGCAGTACTTC. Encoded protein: CASISGGGDSYEQYF.

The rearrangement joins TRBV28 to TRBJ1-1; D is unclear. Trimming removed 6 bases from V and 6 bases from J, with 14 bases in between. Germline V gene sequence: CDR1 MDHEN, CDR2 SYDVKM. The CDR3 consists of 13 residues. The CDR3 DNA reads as TGTGCCAGCAGAACAGTGCCTCCCGCTGAAGCTTTCTTT. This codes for CASRTVPPAEAFF.

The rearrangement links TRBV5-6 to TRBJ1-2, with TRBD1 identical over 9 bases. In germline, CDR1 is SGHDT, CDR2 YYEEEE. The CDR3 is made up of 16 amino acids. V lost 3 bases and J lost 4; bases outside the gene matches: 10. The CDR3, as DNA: TGTGCCAGCAGCTCGACAGGGGGTCCATCTATCTATGGCTACACCTTC. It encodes CASSSTGGPSIYGYTF.

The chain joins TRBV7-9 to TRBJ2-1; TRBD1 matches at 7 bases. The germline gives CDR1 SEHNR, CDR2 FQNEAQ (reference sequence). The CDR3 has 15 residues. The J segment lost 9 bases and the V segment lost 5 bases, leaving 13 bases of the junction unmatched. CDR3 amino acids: CASSQGQTPNGEQFF. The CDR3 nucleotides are TGTGCCAGCAGCCAGGGACAGACCCCGAATGGTGAGCAGTTCTTC.

In nucleotides, the CDR3 is TGTGCCAGCAGAGGTTGGCGGATTGACAGGACCTACGAGCAGTACTTC. Translation: CASRGWRIDRTYEQYF. This chain connects TRBV5-5 to TRBJ2-7; TRBD1 might be the D (6 bases). Germline V gives CDR1 SGHKS, CDR2 YYEKEE (reference sequence). V dropped 5 bases and J dropped 2 bases, with 20 bases sitting between them. The CDR3 has 16 residues.

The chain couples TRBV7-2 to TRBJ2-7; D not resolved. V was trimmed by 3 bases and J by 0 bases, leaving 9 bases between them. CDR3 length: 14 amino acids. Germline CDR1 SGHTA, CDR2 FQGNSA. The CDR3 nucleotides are TGTGCCAGCAGCTTCGGCGGAACCTCCTACGAGCAGTACTTC. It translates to CASSFGGTSYEQYF.

This chain's CDR3 is CASSSTGTKVESGANVLTF. The CDR3 coding sequence is TGTGCCAGCTCATCGACCGGGACAAAGGTGGAGTCTGGGGCCAACGTCCTGACTTTC. J is TRBJ2-6 and V is TRBV18; TRBD1 is a possible D gene (6 bases). The CDR3 length is 19 residues. Germline CDR1 and CDR2: KGHSH and LQKENI. V lost 5 bases to trimming and J lost 1 base, with 21 bases between them.

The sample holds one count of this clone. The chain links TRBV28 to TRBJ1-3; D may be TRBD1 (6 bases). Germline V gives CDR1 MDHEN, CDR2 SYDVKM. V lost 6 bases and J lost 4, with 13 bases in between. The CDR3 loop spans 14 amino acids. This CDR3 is CASRAGGDGNTIYF. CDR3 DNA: TGTGCCAGCAGAGCGGGGGGCGACGGAAACACCATATATTTT.

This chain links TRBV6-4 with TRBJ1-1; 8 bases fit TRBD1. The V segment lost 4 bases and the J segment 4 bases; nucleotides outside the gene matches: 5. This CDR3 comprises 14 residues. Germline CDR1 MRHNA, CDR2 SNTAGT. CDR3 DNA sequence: TGTGCCAGCAGTGTCACAGGGGGGCTCACTGAAGCTTTCTTT. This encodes CASSVTGGLTEAFF.

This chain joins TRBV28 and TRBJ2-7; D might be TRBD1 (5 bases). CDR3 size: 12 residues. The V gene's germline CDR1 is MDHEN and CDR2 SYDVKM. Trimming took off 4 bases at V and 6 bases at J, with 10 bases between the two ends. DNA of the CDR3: TGTGCCAGCAGTTCCTTAGGGGCCGAGCAGTACTTC. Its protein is CASSSLGAEQYF.

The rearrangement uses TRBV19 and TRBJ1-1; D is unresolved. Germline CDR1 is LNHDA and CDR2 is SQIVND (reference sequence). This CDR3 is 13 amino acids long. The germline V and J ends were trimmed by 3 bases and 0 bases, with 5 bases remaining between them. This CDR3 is CASSIALNTEAFF. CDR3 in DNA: TGTGCCAGTAGTATTGCTCTGAACACTGAAGCTTTCTTT.

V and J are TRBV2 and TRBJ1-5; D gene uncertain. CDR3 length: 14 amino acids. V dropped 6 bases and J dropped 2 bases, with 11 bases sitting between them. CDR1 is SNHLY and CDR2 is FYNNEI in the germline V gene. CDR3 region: CASSAAAGNQPQHF. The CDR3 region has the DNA TGTGCCAGCAGCGCGGCGGCGGGCAATCAGCCCCAGCATTTT.

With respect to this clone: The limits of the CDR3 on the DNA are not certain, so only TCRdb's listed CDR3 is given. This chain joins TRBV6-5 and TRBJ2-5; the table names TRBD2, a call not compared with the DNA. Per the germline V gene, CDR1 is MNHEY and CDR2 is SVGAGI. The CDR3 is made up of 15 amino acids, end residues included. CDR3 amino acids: CASSPGTSFLETQYF.

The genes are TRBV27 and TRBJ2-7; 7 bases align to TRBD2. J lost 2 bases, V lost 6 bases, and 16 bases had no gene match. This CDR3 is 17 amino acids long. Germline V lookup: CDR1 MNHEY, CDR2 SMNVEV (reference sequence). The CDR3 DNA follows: TGTGCCAGCAGAAAAGCGGGGCTAGGATCAGGGACCTACGAGCAGTACTTC. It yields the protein CASRKAGLGSGTYEQYF.

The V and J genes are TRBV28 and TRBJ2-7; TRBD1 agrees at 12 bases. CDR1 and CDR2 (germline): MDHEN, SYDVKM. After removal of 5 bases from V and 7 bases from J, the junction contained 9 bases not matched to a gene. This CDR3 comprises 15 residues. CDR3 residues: CASSQPGQGAREQYF. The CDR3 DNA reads TGTGCCAGCAGTCAGCCGGGACAGGGGGCAAGGGAGCAGTACTTC.

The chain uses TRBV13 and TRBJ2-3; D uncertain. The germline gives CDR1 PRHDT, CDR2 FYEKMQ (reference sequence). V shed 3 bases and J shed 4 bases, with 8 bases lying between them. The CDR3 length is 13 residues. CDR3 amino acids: CASSFRTSDTQYF. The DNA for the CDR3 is TGTGCCAGCAGCTTCCGGACCTCAGATACGCAGTATTTT.

The CDR3, as DNA: TGCGCCAGCAGCCAACTAGCGGACTACGAGCAGTACTTC. Amino acids: CASSQLADYEQYF. The rearrangement joins TRBV4-1 to TRBJ2-7; 7 bases fit TRBD2. Unmatched junction bases numbered 1, after V lost 2 bases and J lost 3 bases. The CDR3 is made up of 13 amino acids. CDR1 is MGHRA, CDR2 YSYEKL, per germline.

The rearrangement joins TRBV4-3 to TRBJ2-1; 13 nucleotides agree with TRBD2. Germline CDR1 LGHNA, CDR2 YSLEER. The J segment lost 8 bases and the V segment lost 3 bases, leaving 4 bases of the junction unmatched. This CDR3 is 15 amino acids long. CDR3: CASSQGLAGSDEQFF. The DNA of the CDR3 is TGCGCCAGCAGCCAGGGACTAGCGGGGAGCGATGAGCAGTTCTTC.

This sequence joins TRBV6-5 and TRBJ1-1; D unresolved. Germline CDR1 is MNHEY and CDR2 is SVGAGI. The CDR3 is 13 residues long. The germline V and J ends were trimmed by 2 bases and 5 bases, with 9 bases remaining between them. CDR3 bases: TGTGCCAGCAGTTACGACGGGAGAACTGAAGCTTTCTTT. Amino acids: CASSYDGRTEAFF.

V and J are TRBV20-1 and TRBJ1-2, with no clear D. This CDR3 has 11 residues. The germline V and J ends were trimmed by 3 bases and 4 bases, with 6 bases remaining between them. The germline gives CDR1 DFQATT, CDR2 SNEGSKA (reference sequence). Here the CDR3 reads CSARDAYGYTF. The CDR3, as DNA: TGCAGTGCTAGGGACGCCTATGGCTACACCTTC.